The clone carrying this T cell receptor beta chain came up once. Its antigen is unknown. This sample was included in a study of CD8 T cells in ankylosing spondylitis. Study conclusions and caveats: A TCR beta motif made of about eight highly homologous variants seemed typical of ankylosing spondylitis blood.

Trimming removed 4 bases from V and 0 bases from J, with 13 bases in between. This CDR3 is 15 amino acids long. Per germline, CDR1 SGHDT and CDR2 YYEEEE. Library preparation for TCR beta used quantitative 5'-RACE with molecular barcodes. Each CDR3 protein is one row after TCRdb ran MiXCR on the 5' RACE reads. Of more than 600,000 distinct CDR3 sequences listed, roughly 19% are singletons. The V call is TRBV5-6, the J call TRBJ1-2; D is undetermined. The receptor's source is a male donor with ankylosing spondylitis. The material sequenced was blood, either unsorted or a sorted T cell fraction (not recorded which). Here the CDR3 reads CASSLPGKANYGYTF. DNA for the CDR3: TGTGCCAGCAGCCTCCCGGGCAAGGCTAACTATGGCTACACCTTC.